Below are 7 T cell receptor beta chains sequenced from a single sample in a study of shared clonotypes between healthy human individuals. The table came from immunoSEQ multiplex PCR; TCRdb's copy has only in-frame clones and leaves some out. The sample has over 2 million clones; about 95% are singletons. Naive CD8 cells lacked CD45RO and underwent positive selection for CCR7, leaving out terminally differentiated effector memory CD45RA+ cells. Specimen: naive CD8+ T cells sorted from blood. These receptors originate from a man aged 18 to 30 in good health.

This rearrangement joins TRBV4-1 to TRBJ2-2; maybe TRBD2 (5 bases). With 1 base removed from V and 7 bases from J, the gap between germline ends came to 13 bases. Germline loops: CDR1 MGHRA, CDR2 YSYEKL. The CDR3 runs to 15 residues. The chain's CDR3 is CASSQARWRVGELFF. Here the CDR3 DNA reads TGCGCCAGCAGCCAAGCCCGATGGCGGGTCGGGGAGCTGTTTTTT.

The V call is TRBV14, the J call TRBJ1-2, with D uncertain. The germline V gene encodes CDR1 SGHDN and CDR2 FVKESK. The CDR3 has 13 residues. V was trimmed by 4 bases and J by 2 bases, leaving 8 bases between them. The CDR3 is CASSLIGNYGYTF. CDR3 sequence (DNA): TGTGCCAGCAGCCTCATCGGGAACTATGGCTACACCTTC.

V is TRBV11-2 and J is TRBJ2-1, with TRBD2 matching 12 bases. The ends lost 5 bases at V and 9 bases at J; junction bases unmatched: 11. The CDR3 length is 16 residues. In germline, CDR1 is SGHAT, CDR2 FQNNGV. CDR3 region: CASSAELAGGPLEQFF. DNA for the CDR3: TGTGCCAGCAGCGCCGAACTAGCGGGAGGTCCTCTTGAGCAGTTCTTC.

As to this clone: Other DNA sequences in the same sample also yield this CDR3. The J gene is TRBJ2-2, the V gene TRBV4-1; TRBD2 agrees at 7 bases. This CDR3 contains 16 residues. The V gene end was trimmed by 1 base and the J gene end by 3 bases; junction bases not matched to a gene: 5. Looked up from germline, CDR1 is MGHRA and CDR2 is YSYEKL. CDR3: CASSQVGGTDTGELFF. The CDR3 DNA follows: TGCGCCAGCAGCCAAGTGGGGGGGACCGACACCGGGGAGCTGTTTTTT.

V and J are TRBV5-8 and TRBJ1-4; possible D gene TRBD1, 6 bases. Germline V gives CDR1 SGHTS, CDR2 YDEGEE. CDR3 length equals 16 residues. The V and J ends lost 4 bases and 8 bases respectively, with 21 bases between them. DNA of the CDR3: TGTGCCAGCAGCCCTCTCCCGGGACATTGGGGGGAAAAACTGTTTTTT. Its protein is CASSPLPGHWGEKLFF.

CDR3 residues: CASSQPEGTDTQYF. CDR3 in DNA: TGTGCCAGCAGTCAACCGGAAGGGACAGATACGCAGTATTTT. The chain is built from TRBV27 and TRBJ2-3; D not resolved. This CDR3 is built from 14 residues. Germline V gives CDR1 MNHEY, CDR2 SMNVEV (reference sequence). V was shortened by 5 bases and J by 3 bases, with 12 bases between the two germline ends.

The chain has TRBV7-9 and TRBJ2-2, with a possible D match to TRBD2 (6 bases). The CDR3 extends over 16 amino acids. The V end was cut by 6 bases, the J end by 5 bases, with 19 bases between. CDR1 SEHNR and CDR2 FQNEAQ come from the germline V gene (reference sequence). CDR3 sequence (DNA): TGTGCCAGCAGGGATACCGGGAGAGGAGGAACCGGGGAGCTGTTTTTT. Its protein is CASRDTGRGGTGELFF. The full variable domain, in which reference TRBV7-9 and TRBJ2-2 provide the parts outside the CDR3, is DTGVSQNPRHKITKRGQNVTFRCDPISEHNRLYWYRQTLGQGPEFLTYFQNEAQLEKSRLLSDRFSAERPKGSFSTLEIQRTEQGDSAMYLCASRDTGRGGTGELFFGEGSRLTVL.